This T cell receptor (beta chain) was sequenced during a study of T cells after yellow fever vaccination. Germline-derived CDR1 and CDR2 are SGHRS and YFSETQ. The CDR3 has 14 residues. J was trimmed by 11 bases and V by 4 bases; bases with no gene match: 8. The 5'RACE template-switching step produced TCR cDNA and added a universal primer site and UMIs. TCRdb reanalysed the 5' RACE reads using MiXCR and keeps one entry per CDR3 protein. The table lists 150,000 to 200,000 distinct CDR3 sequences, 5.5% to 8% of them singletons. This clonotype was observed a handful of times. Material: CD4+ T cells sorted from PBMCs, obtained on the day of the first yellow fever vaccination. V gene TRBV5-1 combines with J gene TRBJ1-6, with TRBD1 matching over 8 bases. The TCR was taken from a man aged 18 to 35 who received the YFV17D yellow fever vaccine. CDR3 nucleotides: TGCGCCAGCAGCGTCCAGGGGGCGCGGACACCCCTCCACTTT. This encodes CASSVQGARTPLHF.